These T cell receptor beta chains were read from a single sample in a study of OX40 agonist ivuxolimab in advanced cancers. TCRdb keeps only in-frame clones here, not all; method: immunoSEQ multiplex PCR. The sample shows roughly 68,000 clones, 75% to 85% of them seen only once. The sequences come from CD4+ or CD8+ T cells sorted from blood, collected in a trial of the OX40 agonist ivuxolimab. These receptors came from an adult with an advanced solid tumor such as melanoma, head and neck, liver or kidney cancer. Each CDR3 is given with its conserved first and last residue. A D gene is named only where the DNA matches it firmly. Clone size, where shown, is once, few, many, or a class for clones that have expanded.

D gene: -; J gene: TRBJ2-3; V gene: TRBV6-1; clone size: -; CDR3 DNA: TGTGCCAGCAGTGAAGTTCGGGGCACAGATACGCAGTATTTT; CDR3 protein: CASSEVRGTDTQYF
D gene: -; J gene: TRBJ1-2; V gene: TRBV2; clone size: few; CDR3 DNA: TGTGCCAGCAGTGAAAAGACTGTTTATGGCTACACCTTC; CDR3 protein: CASSEKTVYGYTF
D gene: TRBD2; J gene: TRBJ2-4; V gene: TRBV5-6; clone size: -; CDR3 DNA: TGTGCCAGCCACGGGACTAGCGGGGGGAACGTAGCCAAAAACATTCAGTACTTC; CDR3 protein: CASHGTSGGNVAKNIQYF
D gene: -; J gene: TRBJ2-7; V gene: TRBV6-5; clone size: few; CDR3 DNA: TGTGCCAGCAGTTACTCGGGTACTAACGAGCAGTACTTC; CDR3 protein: CASSYSGTNEQYF
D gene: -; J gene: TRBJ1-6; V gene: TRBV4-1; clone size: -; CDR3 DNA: TGCGCCAGCAGCCAAGATCGGGGCAGGGGAAATTCACCCCTCCACTTT; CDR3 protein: CASSQDRGRGNSPLHF
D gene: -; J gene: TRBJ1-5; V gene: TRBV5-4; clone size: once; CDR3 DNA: TGTGCCAGCAACTTAAATTGCTATAGCAATCAGCCCCAGCATTTT; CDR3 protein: CASNLNCYSNQPQHF
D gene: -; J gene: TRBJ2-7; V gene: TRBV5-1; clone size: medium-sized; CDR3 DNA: TGCGCCAGCAGCTTACGACAGGAGTACGGGGAGCAGTACTTC; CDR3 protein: CASSLRQEYGEQYF
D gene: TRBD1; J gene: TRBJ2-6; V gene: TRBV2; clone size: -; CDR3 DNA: TGTGCCAGCAGTGCCGACAGGGGGGCGGGCTCTGGGGCCAACGTCCTGACTTTC; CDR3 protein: CASSADRGAGSGANVLTF
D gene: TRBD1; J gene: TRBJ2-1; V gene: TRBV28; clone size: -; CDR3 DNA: TGTGCCAGTCGGACAGGAGGCTCAACGGATGAGCAGTTCTTC; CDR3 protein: CASRTGGSTDEQFF
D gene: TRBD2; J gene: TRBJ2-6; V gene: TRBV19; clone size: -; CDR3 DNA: TGTGCCAGTAGTATTGGCGGGGGAACTGGGGCCAACGTCCTGACTTTC; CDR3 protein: CASSIGGGTGANVLTF
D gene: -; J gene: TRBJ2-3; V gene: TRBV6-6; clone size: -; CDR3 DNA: TGTGCCAGCAGTTACTCGGAGGGTAATACGCAGTATTTT; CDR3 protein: CASSYSEGNTQYF
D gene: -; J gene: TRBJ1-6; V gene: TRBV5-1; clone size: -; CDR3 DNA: TGCGCCAGCAGAGAGGGGCAGGGTGCTTATAATTCACCCCTCCACTTT; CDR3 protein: CASREGQGAYNSPLHF
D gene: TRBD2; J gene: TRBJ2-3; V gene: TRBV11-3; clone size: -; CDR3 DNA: TGTGCCAGCAGCTTGGGAAACCTAGCGGGGAGCACAGATACGCAGTATTTT; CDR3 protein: CASSLGNLAGSTDTQYF
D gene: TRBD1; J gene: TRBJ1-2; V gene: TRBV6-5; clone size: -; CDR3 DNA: TGTGCCAGCAGTTACTGGGGACAGGGCAATGGCTACACCTTC; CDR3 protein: CASSYWGQGNGYTF
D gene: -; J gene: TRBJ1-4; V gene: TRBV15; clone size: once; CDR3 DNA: TGTGCCACCAGCAGAGATAGGGGGATGGGGGAAAAACTGTTTTTT; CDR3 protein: CATSRDRGMGEKLFF
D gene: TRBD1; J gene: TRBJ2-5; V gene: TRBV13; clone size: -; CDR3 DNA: TGTGCCAGCAGCAAACAGGGGGCGGGAGAGACCCAGTACTTC; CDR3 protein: CASSKQGAGETQYF
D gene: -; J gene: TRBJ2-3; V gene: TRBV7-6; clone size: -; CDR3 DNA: TGTGCCAGCAGTTCCGGGACGGATAGCACAGATACGCAGTATTTT; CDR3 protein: CASSSGTDSTDTQYF
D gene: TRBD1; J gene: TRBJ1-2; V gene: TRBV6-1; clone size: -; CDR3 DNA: TGTGCCAGCAGGTTGACAGGGGATAGTGGCTACACCTTC; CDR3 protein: CASRLTGDSGYTF
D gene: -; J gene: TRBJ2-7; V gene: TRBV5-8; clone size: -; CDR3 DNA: TGTGCCAGTTTGACTACAGGCTCCGGGAGATACGAGCAGTACTTC; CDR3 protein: CASLTTGSGRYEQYF
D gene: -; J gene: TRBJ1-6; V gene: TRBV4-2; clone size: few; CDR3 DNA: TGTGCCAGCAGCCAAGATCGGGCGGCAGGGTCCTTCTATAATTCACCCCTCCACTTT; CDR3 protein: CASSQDRAAGSFYNSPLHF
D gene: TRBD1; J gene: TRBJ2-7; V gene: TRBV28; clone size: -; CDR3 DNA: TGTGCCAGCAGTTCGCACAGGGGGCTCAACCACGAGCAGTACTTC; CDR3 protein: CASSSHRGLNHEQYF
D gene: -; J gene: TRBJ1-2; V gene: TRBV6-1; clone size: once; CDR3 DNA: TGTGCCAGCAGTGCGCACCGGACCTTC; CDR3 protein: CASSAHRTF
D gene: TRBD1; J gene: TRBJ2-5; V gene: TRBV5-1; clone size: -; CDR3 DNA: TGCGCCAGCAGCTCCGGACAGGGCGAAGAGACCCAGTACTTC; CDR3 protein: CASSSGQGEETQYF
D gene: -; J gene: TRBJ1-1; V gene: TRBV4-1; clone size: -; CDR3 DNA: TGCGCCAGCAGCCAAGAAGGTTTTCGGCAGGGTCGGGCTTTCTTT; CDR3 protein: CASSQEGFRQGRAFF
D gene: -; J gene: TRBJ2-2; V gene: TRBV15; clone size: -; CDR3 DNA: TGTGCCACCAGCAGAGAGGAGAGGGCCTTGGGAACCGGGGAGCTGTTTTTT; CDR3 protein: CATSREERALGTGELFF
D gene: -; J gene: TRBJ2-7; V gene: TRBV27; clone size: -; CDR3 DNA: TGTGCCAGCAGTCCCCAGGGCGGGGGCCACGAGCAGTACTTC; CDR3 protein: CASSPQGGGHEQYF
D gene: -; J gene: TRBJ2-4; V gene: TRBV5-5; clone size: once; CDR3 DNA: TGTGCCAGCAGCCTCCAGGATCTAGCCAAAAACATTCAGTACTTC; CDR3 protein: CASSLQDLAKNIQYF
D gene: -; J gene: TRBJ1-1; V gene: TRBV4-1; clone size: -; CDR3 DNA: TGCGCCAGCAGCCAATTGACGGTGAACACTGAAGCTTTCTTT; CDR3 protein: CASSQLTVNTEAFF
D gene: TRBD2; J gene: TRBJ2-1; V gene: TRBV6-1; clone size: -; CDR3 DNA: TGTGCCAGCGGGATACTAGCGGGGTCTCATGAGCAGTTCTTC; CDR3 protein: CASGILAGSHEQFF
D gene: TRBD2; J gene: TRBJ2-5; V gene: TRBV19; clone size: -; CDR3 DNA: TGTGCCAGTACTGACAGATCGAAGATGGCTAGCGGGGTGACCCAGTACTTC; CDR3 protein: CASTDRSKMASGVTQYF
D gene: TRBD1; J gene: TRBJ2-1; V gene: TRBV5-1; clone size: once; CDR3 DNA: TGCGCCAGCAGCTTCGGGGACAGCCGCTCCTACAATGAGCAGTTCTTC; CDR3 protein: CASSFGDSRSYNEQFF
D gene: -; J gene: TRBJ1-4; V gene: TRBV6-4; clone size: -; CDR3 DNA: TGTGCCAGCAGCCGGTCGATTAATGAAAAACTGTTTTTT; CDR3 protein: CASSRSINEKLFF
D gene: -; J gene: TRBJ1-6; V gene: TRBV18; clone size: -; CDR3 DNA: TGTGCCAGCTCACCAGAGGGTAGCTCCTATAATTCACCCCTCCACTTT; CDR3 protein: CASSPEGSSYNSPLHF
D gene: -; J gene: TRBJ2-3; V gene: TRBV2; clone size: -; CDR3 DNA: TGTGCCAGCAGTCTTCTGAGCACAGATACGCAGTATTTT; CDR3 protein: CASSLLSTDTQYF
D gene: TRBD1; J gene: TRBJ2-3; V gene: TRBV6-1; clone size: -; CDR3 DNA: TGTGCCAGCATTACGGACAGGGGGTCCACAGATACGCAGTATTTT; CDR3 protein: CASITDRGSTDTQYF
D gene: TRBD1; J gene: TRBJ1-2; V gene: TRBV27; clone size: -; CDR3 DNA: TGTGCCAGCAGTTCCACTCGGGACAGCAAACACTATGGCTACACCTTC; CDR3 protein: CASSSTRDSKHYGYTF
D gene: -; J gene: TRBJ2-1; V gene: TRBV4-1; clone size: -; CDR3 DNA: TGCGCCAGCAGCCAAGTTGGGGGGAGGGGGCTGAGCTCCTACAATGAGCAGTTCTTC; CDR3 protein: CASSQVGGRGLSSYNEQFF
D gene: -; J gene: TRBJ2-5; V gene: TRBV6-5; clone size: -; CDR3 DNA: TGTGCCAGCAGTTCCCGACGGATCCAAGAGACCCAGTACTTC; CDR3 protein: CASSSRRIQETQYF
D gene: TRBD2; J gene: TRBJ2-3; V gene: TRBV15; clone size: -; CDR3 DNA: TGTGCCACCAGCAGAGAACTAGCGGGGGGCCCAGATACGCAGTATTTT; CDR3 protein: CATSRELAGGPDTQYF
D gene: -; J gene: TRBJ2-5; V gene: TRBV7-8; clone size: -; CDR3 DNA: TGTGCCAGCAGGACCCAGGGACAAGGAGAGACCCAGTACTTC; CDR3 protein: CASRTQGQGETQYF
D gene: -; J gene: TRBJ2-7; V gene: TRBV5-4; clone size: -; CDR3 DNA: TGTGCCAGCAGCTTAAGGGGCGCGTCCTACGAGCAGTACTTC; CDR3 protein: CASSLRGASYEQYF
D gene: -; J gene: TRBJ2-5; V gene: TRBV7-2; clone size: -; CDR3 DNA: TGTGCCAGCAGCTCTCAGGGGTTAGAGACCCAGTACTTC; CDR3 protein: CASSSQGLETQYF
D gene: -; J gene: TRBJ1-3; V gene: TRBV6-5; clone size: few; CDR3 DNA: TGTGCCAGCAGTGCCGGCAGGGTTAGAAACACCATATATTTT; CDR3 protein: CASSAGRVRNTIYF
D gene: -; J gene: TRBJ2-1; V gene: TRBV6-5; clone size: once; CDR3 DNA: TGTGCCAGCAGTTACGCCCCGTCCTCCTACAATGAGCAGTTCTTC; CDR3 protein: CASSYAPSSYNEQFF
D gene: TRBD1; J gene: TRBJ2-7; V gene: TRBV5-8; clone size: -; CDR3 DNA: TGTGCCAGCAGCGCGACCGGGACAGTAAACGAGCAGTACTTC; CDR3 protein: CASSATGTVNEQYF
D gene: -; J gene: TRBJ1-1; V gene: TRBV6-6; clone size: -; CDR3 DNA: TGTGCCAGCAGCGGGGGGGTGAACACTGAAGCTTTCTTT; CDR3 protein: CASSGGVNTEAFF
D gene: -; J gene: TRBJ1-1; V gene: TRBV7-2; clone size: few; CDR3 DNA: TGTGCCAGCAGCTTAGCTTTTCGGGACATCAAGGCTTTCTTT; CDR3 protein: CASSLAFRDIKAFF
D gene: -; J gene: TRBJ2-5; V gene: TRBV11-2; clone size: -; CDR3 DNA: TGTGCCAGCAGCTTGGTGGAGACCCAGTACTTC; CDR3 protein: CASSLVETQYF